This TCR beta chain stems from a study of blood T cell repertoires in COVID-19. Overall study context: The samples span acute and convalescent COVID-19 from the United States, Italy and Spain. In each case, the material was cDNA or gDNA derived from T cells, B-cell-depleted T cells, or PBMCs.

Unmatched junction bases numbered 6, after V lost 2 bases and J lost 0 bases. Germline CDR1 reads SGHRS; CDR2 reads YFSETQ. The CDR3 has 17 residues. In the study's own analysis: Amplification of reference gene primers provided the estimated nucleated cell counts. Measured with immunoSEQ multiplex PCR; TCRdb has only the in-frame clones, and not every one. V, J and clone size reflect that table, while D and trimming were determined from the DNA. The sample contains 150,000 to 200,000 clones, just over 85% of which appear only once. Input material: peripheral blood. The TCR comes from a man aged 50 or older with active or convalescent COVID-19. This chain joins TRBV5-1 and TRBJ2-3; 10 bases fit TRBD1. CDR3 residues: CASSFDRGPTSTDTQYF. In DNA, the CDR3 is TGCGCCAGCAGCTTCGACAGGGGGCCTACTAGCACAGATACGCAGTATTTT.